This T cell receptor (beta chain) was recovered during a study of blood T cell repertoires in COVID-19. Measured with immunoSEQ multiplex PCR; TCRdb has only the in-frame clones, and not every one. The sample records 100,000 or so clones, 65% to 90% being singletons. V lost 0 bases, J lost 7 bases, and 6 bases lay in between. This CDR3 has 11 amino acids. Germline V gene sequence: CDR1 SQVTM, CDR2 ANQGSEA. This TCR was recovered from a man aged 50-59 years with acute or convalescent COVID-19. Sequenced material: peripheral blood. The rearrangement joins TRBV29-1 to TRBJ1-2, with D maybe TRBD1 (5 bases). CDR3 nucleotides: TGCAGCGTTGAAGAGACAGTTGGCTACACCTTC. Translation gives CSVEETVGYTF.